One sample yielded the 31 T cell receptor beta chains listed below, sequenced in a study of cytomegalovirus exposure and HLA in healthy donors. PCR used 60 Vbeta primers and 13 Jbeta primers. Method: immunoSEQ multiplex PCR; TCRdb's copy keeps in-frame clones and lacks some. The data hold some 110,000 clones, with roughly 81% observed a single time. Sequencing used PBMCs. Source of these receptors: a woman aged 25 to 45 in good health and CMV-seronegative.

This sequence joins TRBV4-2 and TRBJ2-1; 9 positions match TRBD2. V was pared by 0 bases and J by 2 bases, with 2 bases of the junction left unmatched. The CDR3 is 16 residues long. Looked up from germline, CDR1 is LGHNA and CDR2 is YNFKEQ. The CDR3 sequence is CASSQEVAGAYNEQFF. The DNA for the CDR3 is TGTGCCAGCAGCCAAGAGGTAGCGGGGGCCTACAATGAGCAGTTCTTC.

The chain recombines TRBV29-1 with TRBJ1-2, with TRBD1 identical over 7 bases. CDR1 is SQVTM, CDR2 ANQGSEA, per germline. With 0 bases clipped from V and 8 bases from J, the junction kept 6 bases outside the gene matches. The CDR3 is made up of 13 amino acids. The CDR3 loop is CSVEEVQGKGYTF. DNA of the CDR3: TGCAGCGTTGAAGAGGTACAGGGGAAGGGCTACACCTTC.

The chain links TRBV25-1 to TRBJ2-1, with D perhaps matching TRBD1 (5 bases). Germline V lookup: CDR1 MGHDK, CDR2 SYGVNS. The CDR3 totals 15 residues. V shed 7 bases and J shed 8 bases, with 21 bases lying between them. CDR3: CASTSTATSLYEQFF. The DNA of the CDR3 is TGTGCCAGCACATCGACAGCGACCTCGCTATATGAGCAGTTCTTC.

The rearrangement joins TRBV7-3 to TRBJ2-1; D gene ambiguous. V lost 6 bases and J lost 7, with 16 bases in between. Germline CDR1 is SGHTA and CDR2 is FQGTGA. The CDR3 covers 14 residues. The CDR3 bases are TGTGCCAGCAGTTTCAGCCCTGGAGAGAATGAGCAGTTCTTC. Protein: CASSFSPGENEQFF.

The chain carries TRBV5-1 and TRBJ2-7; 9 bases line up with TRBD1. The CDR3 has 15 residues. Germline V gene lookup returns CDR1 SGHRS and CDR2 YFSETQ. Unmatched junction bases numbered 8, after V lost 2 bases and J lost 5 bases. The CDR3 DNA reads TGCGCCAGCAGCTTCGAACAGGGGGCGAGGAACGAGCAGTACTTC. It codes for CASSFEQGARNEQYF.

The V and J genes are TRBV19 and TRBJ2-1; TRBD1 is a possible D gene (5 bases). Germline V lookup: CDR1 LNHDA, CDR2 SQIVND (reference sequence). The CDR3 is 15 residues long. Between the trimmed V and J ends, which lost 3 bases and 2 bases, there was a span of 11 bases. This CDR3 is CASSILQVPYNEQFF. CDR3 sequence (DNA): TGTGCCAGTAGTATCTTACAGGTTCCCTACAATGAGCAGTTCTTC.

The chain has TRBV5-1 and TRBJ1-4, with 7 bases lining up with TRBD1. Germline CDR1 reads SGHRS; CDR2 reads YFSETQ. Losses at the gene ends were 4 bases for V and 4 bases for J; bases not matched to a gene: 4. This CDR3 region has 14 residues. CDR3 in amino acids: CASSLGQNNEKLFF. DNA for the CDR3: TGCGCCAGCAGCCTGGGACAGAATAATGAAAAACTGTTTTTT.

This clone was found once. V usage is TRBV2 and J usage is TRBJ2-7, with 9 bases matching TRBD1. Germline CDR1 reads SNHLY; CDR2 reads FYNNEI. Unmatched junction bases numbered 4, after V lost 3 bases and J lost 4 bases. This CDR3 has 14 residues. For the CDR3, the DNA is TGTGCCAGCAGTGACGGACAGGGGAGGTACGAGCAGTACTTC. Translated: CASSDGQGRYEQYF.

The CDR3 loop is CASSPQIADTQYF. In nucleotides, the CDR3 is TGTGCCAGCAGTCCTCAAATCGCGGATACGCAGTATTTT. The J gene is TRBJ2-3, the V gene TRBV27; no clear D gene. The V end was cut by 5 bases, the J end by 6 bases, with 12 bases between. Germline CDR1 is MNHEY and CDR2 is SMNVEV (reference sequence). This CDR3 contains 13 residues.

This chain uses TRBV19 with TRBJ1-1; 8 nucleotides match TRBD1. The CDR3 has 14 amino acids. V dropped 3 bases and J dropped 6; count of bases not matched to a gene: 6. In germline, CDR1 is LNHDA, CDR2 SQIVND (reference sequence). The CDR3 reads CASSIRTGWAEAFF. As DNA, the CDR3 is TGTGCCAGTAGTATCCGGACAGGGTGGGCTGAAGCTTTCTTT.

This clone was seen a handful of times. As DNA, the CDR3 is TGTGCCAGCAGCCCTCGACAGGGGGCTGTGCCTGAAGCTTTCTTT. Amino acid sequence: CASSPRQGAVPEAFF. This rearrangement joins TRBV7-9 to TRBJ1-1; the match to TRBD1 covers 10 bases. J was trimmed by 6 bases and V by 5 bases; bases with no gene match: 9. Per germline, CDR1 SEHNR and CDR2 FQNEAQ (reference sequence). The CDR3 extends over 15 amino acids.

The genes are TRBV7-3 and TRBJ1-1, with D uncertain. Germline CDR1 is SGHTA and CDR2 is FQGTGA. The CDR3 totals 15 residues. V lost 1 base to trimming and J lost 2 bases, with 11 bases between them. The CDR3 sequence: CASSLKGGFNTEAFF. CDR3 bases: TGTGCCAGCAGCTTAAAGGGAGGCTTCAACACTGAAGCTTTCTTT.

The V and J genes are TRBV13 and TRBJ2-1; perhaps TRBD1 as D (5 bases). Between the trimmed V and J ends, which lost 2 bases and 2 bases, there was a span of 13 bases. Germline loops: CDR1 PRHDT, CDR2 FYEKMQ (reference sequence). CDR3 size: 16 residues. CDR3 protein: CASSLLDRGAYNEQFF. DNA of the CDR3: TGTGCCAGCAGCTTACTAGACAGAGGAGCCTACAATGAGCAGTTCTTC.

This sequence joins TRBV13 and TRBJ1-1; D call uncertain. CDR3 size: 15 residues. V gave up 0 bases and J gave up 3 bases, with 11 bases separating them. Germline CDR1 and CDR2: PRHDT and FYEKMQ (reference sequence). In DNA form, the CDR3 reads TGTGCCAGCAGCTTAGGCCGGGGTTGGGACACTGAAGCTTTCTTT. This gives the protein CASSLGRGWDTEAFF.

The gene calls are TRBV6-1 and TRBJ1-1; 10 bases align to TRBD1. Germline values: CDR1 MNHNS, CDR2 SASEGT. There are 15 residues in the CDR3. Germline trimming cut 0 bases from V and 7 bases from J; bases unmatched to any gene: 5. The CDR3: CASSEAEDRGNEAFF. The CDR3 bases are TGTGCCAGCAGTGAAGCTGAGGACAGGGGGAATGAAGCTTTCTTT.

This clone appeared a few times. V gene TRBV6-5 combines with J gene TRBJ1-1; D not certain. Trimming pared 0 bases from V and 6 bases from J, leaving 8 bases between. CDR1 MNHEY and CDR2 SVGAGI come from the germline V gene. The CDR3 spans 13 residues. CDR3 nucleotides: TGTGCCAGCAGTTACTCAGGCGGCCCTGAAGCTTTCTTT. Its translation: CASSYSGGPEAFF.

This rearrangement joins TRBV29-1 to TRBJ2-7; TRBD1 aligns across 9 bases. The length of the CDR3 is 12 residues. Per germline, CDR1 SQVTM and CDR2 ANQGSEA. The V and J ends lost 3 bases and 6 bases, in that order; junction bases with no gene match: 3. Here the CDR3 DNA reads TGCAGCGTTGAGGGACAGGGTTTCGAGCAGTACTTC. It codes for CSVEGQGFEQYF.

CDR3 DNA sequence: TGCGCCAGCAGCTTGGTTCCGGGGAGGGCCGACACCGGGGAGCTGTTTTTT. Encoded protein: CASSLVPGRADTGELFF. The J gene is TRBJ2-2, the V gene TRBV5-1; 7 bases fit TRBD2. After removal of 0 bases from V and 3 bases from J, the junction contained 8 bases not matched to a gene. Germline CDR1 and CDR2: SGHRS and YFSETQ. CDR3 size: 17 residues.

The chain carries TRBV5-1 and TRBJ2-2; TRBD1 aligns across 7 bases. Germline CDR1 reads SGHRS; CDR2 reads YFSETQ. Germline trimming cut 0 bases from V and 4 bases from J; bases unmatched to any gene: 3. CDR3 length: 15 residues. The CDR3 bases are TGCGCCAGCAGCTTGGCAGGACAGGCCACCGGGGAGCTGTTTTTT. The encoded protein is CASSLAGQATGELFF.

The J gene is TRBJ1-1, the V gene TRBV10-2; weak D call: TRBD1 (5 bases). Trimming took off 3 bases at V and 2 bases at J, with 16 bases between the two ends. Germline values: CDR1 WSHSY, CDR2 SAAADI. There are 16 residues in the CDR3. CDR3 coding DNA: TGCGCCAGCAGTGAAGCCGGGTTGACAGTTAACACTGAAGCTTTCTTT. This translates into CASSEAGLTVNTEAFF.

In DNA, the CDR3 is TGTGCCAGCAGTGAACAGGCCTACAATCAGCCCCAGCATTTT. Protein sequence: CASSEQAYNQPQHF. The gene calls are TRBV6-4 and TRBJ1-5, with D maybe TRBD1 (5 bases). The CDR3 has 14 amino acids. CDR1 and CDR2 from the germline V gene are MRHNA and SNTAGT. Trimming left V 3 bases short and J 3 bases short, with 9 bases between.

J is TRBJ1-6 and V is TRBV30; 12 bases line up with TRBD1. The CDR3 is 14 residues long. Germline assignment: CDR1 GTSNPN and CDR2 SVGIG (reference sequence). Unmatched junction bases numbered 8, after V lost 4 bases and J lost 13 bases. CDR3 residues: CAWKRGTGGDPLHF. In DNA form, the CDR3 reads TGTGCCTGGAAACGGGGGACAGGGGGCGATCCCCTCCACTTT.

The chain has TRBV25-1 and TRBJ2-3; 12 nucleotides agree with TRBD2. The germline V gene encodes CDR1 MGHDK and CDR2 SYGVNS. This CDR3 has 17 amino acids. The V segment lost 6 bases and the J segment 2 bases; nucleotides outside the gene matches: 9. Here the CDR3 reads CASSRLAGGHNTDTQYF. For the CDR3, the DNA is TGTGCCAGCAGCCGTCTAGCGGGAGGGCATAACACAGATACGCAGTATTTT.

This CDR3 reads CASSLRASGDGTEAFF. CDR3 bases: TGTGCCAGCAGCCTAAGGGCCTCAGGGGATGGGACTGAAGCTTTCTTT. The gene calls are TRBV7-2 and TRBJ1-1, with D possibly matching TRBD1 (6 bases). Trimming removed 5 bases at V and 5 bases at J, with 21 bases between. Per germline, CDR1 SGHTA and CDR2 FQGNSA. This CDR3 spans 16 amino acids.

The gene calls are TRBV10-3 and TRBJ1-1, with D unclear. The CDR3 totals 14 residues. The V end was cut by 5 bases, the J end by 0 bases, with 10 bases between. Germline V gives CDR1 ENHRY, CDR2 SYGVKD. The CDR3 region has the DNA TGTGCCATCAGTCTTGGGGAGATGAACACTGAAGCTTTCTTT. Protein sequence: CAISLGEMNTEAFF.

The gene calls are TRBV9 and TRBJ1-5; a possible D gene is TRBD1 (5 bases). Trimming took off 0 bases at V and 2 bases at J, with 9 bases between the two ends. Germline-derived CDR1 and CDR2 are SGDLS and YYNGEE. The CDR3 spans 15 residues. The CDR3 loop is CASSVGEGGNQPQHF. The CDR3 coding sequence is TGTGCCAGCAGCGTAGGGGAAGGGGGCAATCAGCCCCAGCATTTT.

This clone was counted only a few times. The chain joins TRBV9 to TRBJ1-3; no firm D call. CDR3 size: 14 residues. CDR1 is SGDLS and CDR2 is YYNGEE in the germline V gene. V lost 1 base to trimming and J lost 0 bases, with 5 bases between them. The CDR3 here is CASSVSSSGNTIYF. The CDR3 DNA is TGTGCCAGCAGCGTAAGTAGCTCTGGAAACACCATATATTTT.

This clone was recorded a few times. This rearrangement joins TRBV15 to TRBJ2-7; maybe TRBD1 (5 bases). The germline CDR1 and CDR2 sequences are LNHNV and YYDKDF (reference sequence). This CDR3 comprises 16 residues. Trimming took 0 bases from V and 3 from J, leaving 15 bases between them. CDR3 sequence: CATSREDQGTLYEQYF. Written as DNA, the CDR3 is TGTGCCACCAGCAGAGAAGATCAGGGCACACTCTACGAGCAGTACTTC.

The chain couples TRBV19 to TRBJ1-5; 10 nucleotides line up with TRBD1. This CDR3 is 15 amino acids long. With V trimmed by 5 bases and J by 7 bases, 8 bases remained unmatched. Per the germline V gene, CDR1 is LNHDA and CDR2 is SQIVND (reference sequence). The CDR3 bases are TGTGCCAGTAGTGCATGGACAGGGGGTGTCCAGCCCCAGCATTTT. Amino acid sequence: CASSAWTGGVQPQHF.

This chain uses TRBV5-1 with TRBJ2-7; maybe TRBD1 (6 bases). Deletions cut 0 bases from V and 3 bases from J, with 10 bases between. The CDR3 has 14 amino acids. Germline-derived CDR1 and CDR2 are SGHRS and YFSETQ. DNA of the CDR3: TGCGCCAGCAGCTTGGGTTGGGGGCTCTACGAGCAGTACTTC. Its protein product is CASSLGWGLYEQYF.

The chain carries TRBV27 and TRBJ2-7, with 8 bases identical to TRBD1. Per the germline V gene, CDR1 is MNHEY and CDR2 is SMNVEV (reference sequence). The CDR3 length is 19 residues. Trimming removed 7 bases from V and 4 bases from J; junction bases left unmatched: 24. CDR3 protein: CASTETSRGLSGQGYEQYF. The CDR3 DNA is TGTGCCAGCACCGAAACCTCCAGGGGCCTTTCAGGACAGGGATACGAGCAGTACTTC.